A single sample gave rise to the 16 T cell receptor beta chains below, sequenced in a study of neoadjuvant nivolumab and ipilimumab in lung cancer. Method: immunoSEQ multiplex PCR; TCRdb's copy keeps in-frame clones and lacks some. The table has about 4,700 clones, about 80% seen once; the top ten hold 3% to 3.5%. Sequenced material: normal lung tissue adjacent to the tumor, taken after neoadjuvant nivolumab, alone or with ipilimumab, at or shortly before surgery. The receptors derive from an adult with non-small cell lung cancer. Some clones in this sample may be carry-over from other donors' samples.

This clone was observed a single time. CDR3 residues: CASSQEPKTEAFF. The CDR3 DNA follows: TGTGCCAGCAGCCAAGAACCGAAAACTGAAGCTTTCTTT. V gene TRBV4-2 combines with J gene TRBJ1-1; no reliable D call. The germline CDR1 and CDR2 sequences are LGHNA and YNFKEQ. This CDR3 contains 13 residues. V lost 0 bases to trimming and J lost 5 bases, with 7 bases between them.

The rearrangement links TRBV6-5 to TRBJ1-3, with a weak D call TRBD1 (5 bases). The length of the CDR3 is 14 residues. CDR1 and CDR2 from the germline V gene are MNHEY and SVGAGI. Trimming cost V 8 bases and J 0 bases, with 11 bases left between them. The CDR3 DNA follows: TGTGCCAGCCAAGGAGGGACCTCTGGAAACACCATATATTTT. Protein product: CASQGGTSGNTIYF.

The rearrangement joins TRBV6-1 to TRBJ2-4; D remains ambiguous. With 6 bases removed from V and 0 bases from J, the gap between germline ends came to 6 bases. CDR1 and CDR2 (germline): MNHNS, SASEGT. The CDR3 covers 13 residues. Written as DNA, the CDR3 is TGTGCCAGCAGAACAGTAGCCAAAAACATTCAGTACTTC. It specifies CASRTVAKNIQYF.

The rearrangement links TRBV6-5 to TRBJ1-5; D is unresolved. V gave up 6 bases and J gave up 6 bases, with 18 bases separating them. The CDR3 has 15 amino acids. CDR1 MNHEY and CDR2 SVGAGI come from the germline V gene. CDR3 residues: CASRETAGFSQPQHF. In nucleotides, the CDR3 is TGTGCCAGCAGGGAGACCGCGGGGTTTAGTCAGCCCCAGCATTTT.

The DNA for the CDR3 is TGTGCCAGCAGTCGACAGGGATTGGGTTCACCCCTCCACTTT. Translating gives CASSRQGLGSPLHF. The chain couples TRBV6-5 to TRBJ1-6; 7 nucleotides line up with TRBD1. Germline V CDR1 and CDR2: MNHEY, SVGAGI. The V segment lost 5 bases and the J segment 9 bases; nucleotides outside the gene matches: 7. The CDR3 has 14 residues.

As DNA, the CDR3 is TGTGCCAGTAGTTCGGGACTAGCGGGAGTATACGAGCAGTACTTC. Protein: CASSSGLAGVYEQYF. The rearrangement uses TRBV19 and TRBJ2-7, with 14 bases aligning to TRBD2. Trimming at V came to 5 bases and at J to 4 bases, leaving 4 bases not matched to a gene. The V gene's germline CDR1 is LNHDA and CDR2 SQIVND (reference sequence). The CDR3 length is 15 residues.

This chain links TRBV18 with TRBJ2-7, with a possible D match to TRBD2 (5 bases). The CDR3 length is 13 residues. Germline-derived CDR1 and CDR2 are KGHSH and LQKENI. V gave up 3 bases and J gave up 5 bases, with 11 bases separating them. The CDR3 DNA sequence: TGTGCCAGCTCACCCCATTTGAGGGACGAGCAGTACTTC. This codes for CASSPHLRDEQYF.

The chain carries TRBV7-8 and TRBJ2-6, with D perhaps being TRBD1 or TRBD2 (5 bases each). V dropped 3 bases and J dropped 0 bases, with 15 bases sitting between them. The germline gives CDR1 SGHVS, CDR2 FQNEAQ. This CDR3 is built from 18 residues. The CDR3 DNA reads TGTGCCAGCAGCTTTCCGGGGCTCGACCTCTCTGGGGCCAACGTCCTGACTTTC. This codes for CASSFPGLDLSGANVLTF.

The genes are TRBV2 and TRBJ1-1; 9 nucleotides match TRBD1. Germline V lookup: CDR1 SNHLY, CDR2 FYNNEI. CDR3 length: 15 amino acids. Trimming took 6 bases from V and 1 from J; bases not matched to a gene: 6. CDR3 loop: CASSELQGANTEAFF. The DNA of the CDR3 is TGTGCCAGCAGCGAATTACAGGGGGCGAACACTGAAGCTTTCTTT.

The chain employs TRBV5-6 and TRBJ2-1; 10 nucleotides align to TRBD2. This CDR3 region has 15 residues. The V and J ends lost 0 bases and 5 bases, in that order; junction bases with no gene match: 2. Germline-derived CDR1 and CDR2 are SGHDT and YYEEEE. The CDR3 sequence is CASSLVLAGDNEQFF. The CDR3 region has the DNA TGTGCCAGCAGCTTGGTGCTAGCGGGGGACAATGAGCAGTTCTTC.

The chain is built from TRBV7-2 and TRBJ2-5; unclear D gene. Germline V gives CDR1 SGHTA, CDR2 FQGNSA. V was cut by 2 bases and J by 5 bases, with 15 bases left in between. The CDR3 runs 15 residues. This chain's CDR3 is CASSLSVAAHETQYF. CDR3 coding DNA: TGTGCCAGCAGCTTAAGCGTGGCCGCACATGAGACCCAGTACTTC. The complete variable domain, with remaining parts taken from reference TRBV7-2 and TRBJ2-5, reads GAGVSQSPSNKVTEKGKDVELRCDPISGHTALYWYRQSLGQGLEFLIYFQGNSAPDKSGLPSDRFSAERTGGSVSTLTIQRTQQEDSAVYLCASSLSVAAHETQYFGPGTRLLVL.

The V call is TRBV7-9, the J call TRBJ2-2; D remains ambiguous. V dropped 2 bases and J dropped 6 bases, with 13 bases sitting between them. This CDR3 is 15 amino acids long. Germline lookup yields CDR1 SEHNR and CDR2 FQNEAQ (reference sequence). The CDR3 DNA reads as TGTGCCAGCAGCTTACCGGTGATCGGCCCCGGGGAGCTGTTTTTT. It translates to CASSLPVIGPGELFF.

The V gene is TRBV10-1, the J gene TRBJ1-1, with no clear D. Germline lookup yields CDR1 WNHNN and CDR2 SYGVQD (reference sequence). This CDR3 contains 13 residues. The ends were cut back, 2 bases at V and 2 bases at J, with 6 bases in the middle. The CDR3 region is CASSEGVNTEAFF. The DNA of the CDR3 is TGCGCCAGCAGTGAGGGCGTAAACACTGAAGCTTTCTTT.

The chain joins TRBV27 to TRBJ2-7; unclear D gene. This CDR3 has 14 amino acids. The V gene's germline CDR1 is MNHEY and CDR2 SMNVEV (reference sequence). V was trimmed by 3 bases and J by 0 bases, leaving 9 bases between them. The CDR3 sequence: CASSLRSYSYEQYF. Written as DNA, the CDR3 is TGTGCCAGCAGTTTGCGATCGTACTCCTACGAGCAGTACTTC.

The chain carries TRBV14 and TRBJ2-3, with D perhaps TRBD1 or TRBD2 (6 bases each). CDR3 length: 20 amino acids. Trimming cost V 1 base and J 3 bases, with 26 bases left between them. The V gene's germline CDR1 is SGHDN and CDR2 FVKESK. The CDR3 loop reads CASSQGYRSGGKFLTDTQYF. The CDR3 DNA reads TGTGCCAGCAGCCAAGGGTATCGGTCCGGGGGCAAATTCTTAACAGATACGCAGTATTTT.

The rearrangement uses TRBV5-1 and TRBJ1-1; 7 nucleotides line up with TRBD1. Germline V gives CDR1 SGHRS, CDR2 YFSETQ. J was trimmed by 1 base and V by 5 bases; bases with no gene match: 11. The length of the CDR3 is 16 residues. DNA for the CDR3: TGCGCCAGCAGTCTCCTCTCCGGGACAGCGAACACTGAAGCTTTCTTT. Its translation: CASSLLSGTANTEAFF.